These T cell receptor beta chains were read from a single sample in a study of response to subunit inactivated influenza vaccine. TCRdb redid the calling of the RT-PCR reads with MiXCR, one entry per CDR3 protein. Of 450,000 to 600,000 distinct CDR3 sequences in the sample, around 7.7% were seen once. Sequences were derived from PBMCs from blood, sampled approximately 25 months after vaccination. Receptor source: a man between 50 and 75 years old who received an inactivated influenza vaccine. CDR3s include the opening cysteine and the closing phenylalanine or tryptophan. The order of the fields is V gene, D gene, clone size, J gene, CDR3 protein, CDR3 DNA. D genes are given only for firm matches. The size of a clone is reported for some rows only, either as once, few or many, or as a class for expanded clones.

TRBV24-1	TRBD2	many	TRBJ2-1	CATSPTGTISYNEQFF	TGTGCCACCAGCCCAACGGGGACTATCTCCTACAATGAGCAGTTCTTC
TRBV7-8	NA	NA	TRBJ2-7	CASSSPRTGYEQYF	TGTGCCAGCAGCTCACCCCGGACGGGATACGAGCAGTACTTC
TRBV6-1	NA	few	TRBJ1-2	CASSEETYGYTF	TGTGCCAGCAGTGAAGAAACCTATGGCTACACCTTC
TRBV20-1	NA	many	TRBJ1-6	CSARVGQLYLNSPLHF	TGCAGTGCTAGAGTTGGTCAGCTCTACCTTAATTCACCCCTCCACTTT
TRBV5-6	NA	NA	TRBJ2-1	CASSLGGNWASTLDNEQFF	TGTGCCAGCAGCTTGGGCGGAAACTGGGCTTCCACCCTAGACAATGAGCAGTTCTTC
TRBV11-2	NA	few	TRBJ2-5	CASSLPGAWVRETQYF	TGTGCCAGCAGCTTACCAGGGGCCTGGGTTCGGGAGACCCAGTACTTC
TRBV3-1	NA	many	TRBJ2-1	CASSQGGESYNEQFF	TGTGCCAGCAGCCAAGGGGGGGAGTCCTACAATGAGCAGTTCTTC
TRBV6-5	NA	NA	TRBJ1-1	CASSLRQVKMNTEAFF	TGTGCCAGCAGTTTAAGACAGGTAAAAATGAACACTGAAGCTTTCTTT
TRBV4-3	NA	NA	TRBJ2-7	CASSQEYENYEQYF	TGCGCCAGCAGCCAAGAGTACGAAAACTACGAGCAGTACTTC
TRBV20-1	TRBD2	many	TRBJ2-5	CSARVGGTETQYF	TGCAGTGCTAGAGTGGGAGGGACAGAGACCCAGTACTTC
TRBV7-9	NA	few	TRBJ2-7	CASSLAGGEREQYF	TGTGCCAGCAGCTTAGCAGGGGGGGAAAGGGAGCAGTACTTC
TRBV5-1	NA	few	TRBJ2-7	CASSGGDLYEQYF	TGCGCCAGCTCGGGCGGAGATCTCTACGAGCAGTACTTC
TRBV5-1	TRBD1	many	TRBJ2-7	CASSLTGIEQYF	TGTGCCAGCAGCCTGACAGGGATCGAGCAGTACTTC
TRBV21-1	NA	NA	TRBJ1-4	CASVKRGGYEKLFF	TGTGCCAGCGTCAAGCGGGGGGGATACGAAAAACTGTTTTTT
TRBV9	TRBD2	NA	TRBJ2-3	CASSVGGLESYTQYF	TGTGCCAGCAGCGTAGGGGGACTAGAATCATATACGCAGTATTTT
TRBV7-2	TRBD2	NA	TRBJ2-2	CASSPPSGGITGELFF	TGTGCCAGCAGCCCCCCTAGCGGGGGGATCACCGGGGAGCTGTTTTTT
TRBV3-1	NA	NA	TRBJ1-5	CASSQGDPRLNQPQHF	TGTGCCAGCAGCCAGGGCGACCCTCGCCTAAATCAGCCCCAGCATTTT
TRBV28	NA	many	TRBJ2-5	CASSLEVPNSQYF	TGTGCCAGCAGTTTAGAGGTCCCCAATTCCCAGTACTTC
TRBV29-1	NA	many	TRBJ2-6	CSVPGWGANVLTF	TGCAGCGTTCCCGGGTGGGGGGCCAACGTCCTGACTTTC
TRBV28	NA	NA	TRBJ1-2	CASSSSVPIAGYTF	TGTGCCAGCAGTTCATCCGTCCCCATAGCGGGCTACACCTTC
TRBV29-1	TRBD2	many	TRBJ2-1	CSVRGGSYNEQFF	TGCAGCGTCCGGGGGGGGTCCTACAATGAGCAGTTCTTC
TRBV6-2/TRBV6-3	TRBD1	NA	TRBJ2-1	CASSISGTGGRNEQFF	TGTGCCAGCAGTATTTCCGGGACAGGGGGTCGGAATGAGCAGTTCTTC
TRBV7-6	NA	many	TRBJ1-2	CASSPIDIANYGYTF	TGTGCCAGCAGCCCTATAGACATAGCTAACTATGGCTACACCTTC
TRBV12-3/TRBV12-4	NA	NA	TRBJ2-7	CASSLSGLPYEQYF	TGTGCCAGCAGTTTATCAGGGCTCCCCTACGAGCAGTACTTC
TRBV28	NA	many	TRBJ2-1	CASRPEVRSYNEQFF	TGTGCCAGTAGACCCGAGGTTCGGTCCTACAATGAGCAGTTCTTC
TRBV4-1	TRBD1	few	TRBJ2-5	CASSNGQGVGETQYF	TGCGCCAGCAGCAACGGACAGGGGGTAGGAGAGACCCAGTACTTC
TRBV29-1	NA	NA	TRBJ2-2	CSVDRSTGELFF	TGCAGCGTTGATCGAAGCACCGGGGAGCTGTTTTTT
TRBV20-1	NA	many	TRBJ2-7	CSAEKGRYEQYF	TGCAGTGCGGAGAAGGGGCGCTACGAGCAGTACTTC
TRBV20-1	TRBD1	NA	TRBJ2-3	CSASGTGDDTDTQYF	TGCAGTGCTAGTGGGACAGGGGACGACACAGATACGCAGTATTTT
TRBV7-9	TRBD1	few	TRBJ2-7	CASSLGVWDSLSYEQYF	TGTGCCAGCAGCTTAGGGGTATGGGACAGTCTTTCCTACGAGCAGTACTTC
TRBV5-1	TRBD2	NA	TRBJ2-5	CASSPSGIPQETQYF	TGCGCCAGCAGCCCTAGCGGGATTCCCCAAGAGACCCAGTACTTC
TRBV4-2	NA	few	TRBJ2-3	CASSSWGAGDTQYF	TGTGCCAGCAGCTCCTGGGGGGCGGGAGATACGCAGTATTTT
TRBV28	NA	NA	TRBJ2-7	CASRGGENGEQYF	TGTGCCAGCAGAGGAGGGGAAAACGGCGAGCAGTACTTC
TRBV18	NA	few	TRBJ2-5	CASSPASETQYF	TGTGCCAGCTCACCGGCATCAGAGACCCAGTACTTC
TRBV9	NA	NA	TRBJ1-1	CASIVAGDTEAFF	TGTGCCAGCATCGTAGCAGGGGACACTGAAGCTTTCTTT
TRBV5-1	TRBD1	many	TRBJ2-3	CASSRTGRTDTQYF	TGCGCCAGCAGCAGGACAGGGCGCACAGATACGCAGTATTTT
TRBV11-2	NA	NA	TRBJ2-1	CASSVSGYYNEQFF	TGTGCCAGCAGTGTAAGCGGTTACTACAATGAGCAGTTCTTC
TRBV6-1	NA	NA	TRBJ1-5	CASFSEGGYDQPQHF	TGTGCCAGCTTTTCGGAGGGAGGTTATGATCAGCCCCAGCATTTT
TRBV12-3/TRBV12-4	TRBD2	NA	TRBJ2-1	CASSKTSGMTQFF	TGTGCCAGCAGTAAGACTAGCGGGATGACGCAGTTCTTC
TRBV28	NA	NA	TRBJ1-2	CASSSPGKKDGYTF	TGTGCCAGCAGCTCTCCGGGGAAAAAGGATGGCTACACCTTC
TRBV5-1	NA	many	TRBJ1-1	CASTGENEAFF	TGCGCCAGCACGGGGGAGAACGAAGCTTTCTTT
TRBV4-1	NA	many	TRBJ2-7	CASSQFRGSGNEQYF	TGCGCCAGCAGCCAATTTAGGGGGAGTGGCAACGAGCAGTACTTC
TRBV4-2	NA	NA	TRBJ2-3	CASSQDVALGGYF	TGTGCCAGCAGCCAAGATGTTGCGCTTGGCGGGTATTTT
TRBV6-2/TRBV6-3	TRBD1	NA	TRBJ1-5	CASSVRQGIGNQPQHF	TGTGCCAGCAGTGTCCGACAGGGGATTGGCAATCAGCCCCAGCATTTT
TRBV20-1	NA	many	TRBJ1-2	CSARVGGVYGYTF	TGCAGTGCTAGAGTGGGGGGGGTCTATGGCTACACCTTC
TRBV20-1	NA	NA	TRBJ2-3	CSANRDTGTDTQYF	TGCAGTGCTAACCGGGACACCGGCACAGATACGCAGTATTTT
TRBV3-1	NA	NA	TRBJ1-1	CASSLRRRGLRAFF	TGTGCCAGCAGCCTCCGAAGGCGGGGGTTAAGAGCTTTCTTT
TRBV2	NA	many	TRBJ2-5	CASRRGLVQYF	TGTGCCAGCAGGCGAGGTTTGGTCCAGTACTTC
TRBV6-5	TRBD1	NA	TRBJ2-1	CASSHAGQGRSNEQFF	TGTGCCAGCAGTCACGCTGGACAGGGTAGAAGTAATGAGCAGTTCTTC
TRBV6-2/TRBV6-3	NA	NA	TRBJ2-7	CASLHGRFRSYEQYF	TGTGCCAGCTTACATGGGCGATTCCGCTCCTACGAGCAGTACTTC
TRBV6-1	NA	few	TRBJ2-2	CASSLRAQKGTGELFF	TGTGCCAGCAGTCTCAGGGCTCAAAAGGGGACCGGGGAGCTGTTTTTT